This T cell receptor (beta chain) was sequenced during a study of shared clonotypes between healthy human individuals. Study-wide background: The study used three CD4 naive, three CD4 memory, two CD8 naive and one CD8 memory plate per donor. Regarding the study as a whole: Rarefaction gave evidence that sorted-subset sequencing remained incomplete despite large depth. Relative to clonotypes present in all four donors, those not shared had lower generation probabilities.

The CD8 memory sample joined CD45RO+ cells and CCR7-negative CD45RA+ cells. About this clone itself: No antigen is known for it.

The V gene's germline CDR1 is PRHDT and CDR2 FYEKMQ (reference sequence). The CDR3 covers 15 residues. V was shortened by 3 bases and J by 5 bases, with 16 bases between the two germline ends. The assay was immunoSEQ multiplex PCR, and TCRdb's table has in-frame clones only and misses some. The sample yields roughly 320,000 clones, more than 75% seen once. This TCR derives from a man between 18 and 35 years old in good health. Source material: memory CD8+ T cells sorted from blood. Subset: CD45RO+ cells pooled with CCR7-negative TemRA cells. The chain has TRBV13 and TRBJ2-5; no clear D gene. The CDR3 loop reads CASSFGWSEWETQYF. As DNA, the CDR3 is TGTGCCAGCAGCTTTGGTTGGAGCGAATGGGAGACCCAGTACTTC.